This is a list of T cell receptor beta chains from one sample in a study of shared clonotypes between healthy human individuals. Sequencing used immunoSEQ multiplex PCR; TCRdb keeps in-frame clones, though not all of them. This table has about 600,000 clones, 95% to 98% appearing once. Sample: naive CD8+ T cells sorted from blood. Source of these receptors: a man younger than 40 in good health. CDR3s include the opening cysteine and the closing phenylalanine or tryptophan. The D gene is left open where the match is weak. The size field is filled for only some rows; it gives once, few, many or a size class.

.	TRBV30	TRBJ1-1	TRBD1	CAWSPGQGKTEAFF
.	TRBV11-2	TRBJ1-2	.	CASNRGSGYTF
.	TRBV9	TRBJ2-1	.	CASSVGDQYNEQFF
.	TRBV27	TRBJ2-2	.	CASSFSRTGELFF
.	TRBV5-4	TRBJ2-7	.	CAAGEGPYEQYF
.	TRBV7-9	TRBJ2-7	.	CASSHPTLAYEQYF
.	TRBV5-1	TRBJ2-7	TRBD2	CASSLAASGYYEQYF
.	TRBV9	TRBJ2-3	.	CASSVGGRTDTQYF
.	TRBV4-1	TRBJ1-2	.	CASIGTGQGEGYGYTF
.	TRBV19	TRBJ1-1	.	CASSIDPGAEAFF
.	TRBV19	TRBJ2-1	.	CASQAGNEQFF
.	TRBV5-5	TRBJ2-7	.	CASSLGLAEGYEQYF
.	TRBV5-1	TRBJ2-7	.	CASSLGSRYEQYF
once	TRBV11-2	TRBJ2-7	.	CASSLDQQYGEQYF
.	TRBV4-1	TRBJ1-2	.	CASSHEGGINYGYTF
once	TRBV10-3	TRBJ2-7	TRBD2	CAISDGSSGYSYEQYF
.	TRBV30	TRBJ2-3	.	CAWSVVGVADTQYF
once	TRBV5-1	TRBJ2-3	.	CASSLDGHTQYF
.	TRBV4-1	TRBJ1-1	.	CASSVQLLDTEAFF
.	TRBV6-5	TRBJ1-5	.	CASSINRGNQPQHF
once	TRBV27	TRBJ2-7	.	CASSGGPYEQYF
.	TRBV7-9	TRBJ2-7	TRBD1	CASSPRDRSYEQYF
.	TRBV29-1	TRBJ2-1	TRBD2	CSVEEGSGLAVHEQFF
.	TRBV5-1	TRBJ1-1	TRBD1	CASKGAVGEAFF
.	TRBV14	TRBJ1-3	.	CASSQSWGSGNTIYF
.	TRBV5-6	TRBJ1-2	.	CASSAKQGTYGYTF
.	TRBV27	TRBJ2-7	.	CASSLSGIPYEQYF
once	TRBV11-2	TRBJ1-3	.	CASSFRGMWDTIYF
.	TRBV10-2	TRBJ1-1	.	CASTSRGDEAFF
.	TRBV7-9	TRBJ2-7	TRBD2	CASSPRDSGTSGKAYEQYF
.	TRBV10-3	TRBJ2-3	.	CAISDGQGGTDTQYF
.	TRBV7-2	TRBJ1-5	.	CASSLEPRPTYSNQPQHF
once	TRBV4-1	TRBJ2-7	.	CASSQVGISPLYEQYF
once	TRBV30	TRBJ1-3	.	CAWSDGIGGGNTIYF
once	TRBV5-6	TRBJ2-2	TRBD1	CASRHTGQTNTGELFF
.	TRBV18	TRBJ2-3	TRBD2	CASSPLSGLAGVLDTQYF
.	TRBV27	TRBJ1-5	.	CASSSAGPSGPQHF
.	TRBV7-6	TRBJ2-1	TRBD1	CASSFGDRGYNEQFF
.	TRBV4-1	TRBJ2-1	.	CASSQDGHSALAGNEQFF
.	TRBV2	TRBJ2-1	TRBD2	CASRRLAGDYNEQFF
.	TRBV14	TRBJ2-5	TRBD2	CASSRDHGGETQYF
.	TRBV7-9	TRBJ1-1	.	CASSDGLMNTEAFF
.	TRBV27	TRBJ2-2	.	CASKHLTGELFF